Each of the 18 T cell receptor beta chains below was sequenced from the same sample in a study of blood T cell repertoires in COVID-19. The method was immunoSEQ multiplex PCR; TCRdb's version includes in-frame clones alone and lacks a portion of them. The sample has more than 85,000 clones; 81% are singletons. The specimen sequenced was peripheral blood. These receptors were obtained from an elderly man with active or convalescent COVID-19.

This chain uses TRBV6-5 with TRBJ1-5, with D possibly being TRBD1 (5 bases). The CDR3 runs to 15 residues. V was shortened by 6 bases and J by 6 bases, with 18 bases between the two germline ends. The germline V gene encodes CDR1 MNHEY and CDR2 SVGAGI. The CDR3 sequence: CASRSSGDGGQPQHF. In DNA, the CDR3 is TGTGCCAGCAGGAGCTCGGGGGATGGGGGTCAGCCCCAGCATTTT.

V and J are TRBV6-2 or TRBV6-3 and TRBJ1-1; 12 bases are a match to TRBD1. With V trimmed by 5 bases and J by 4 bases, 2 bases remained unmatched. This CDR3 is built from 14 residues. Germline CDR1 is MNHEY and CDR2 is SVGEGT. The CDR3 protein is CASSVGQGATEAFF. The CDR3, as DNA: TGTGCCAGCAGTGTGGGACAGGGGGCCACTGAAGCTTTCTTT.

The CDR3, as DNA: TGTGCCAGCTTGGGACTGAGCTATGGCTACACCTTC. Its translation is CASLGLSYGYTF. The J gene is TRBJ1-2, the V gene TRBV25-1; the D gene is possibly TRBD1 (5 bases). Trimming pared 8 bases from V and 4 bases from J, leaving 11 bases between. Germline V gene data show CDR1 as MGHDK and CDR2 as SYGVNS. This CDR3 region has 12 residues.

The chain employs TRBV6-5 and TRBJ1-1; 9 bases match TRBD1. The CDR3 contains 13 residues. The V gene's germline CDR1 is MNHEY and CDR2 SVGAGI. Trimming took 7 bases from V and 5 from J; bases not matched to a gene: 5. CDR3 in DNA: TGTGCCAGCATACAGGGGGCCGGAACTGAAGCTTTCTTT. It is translated as CASIQGAGTEAFF.

This chain connects TRBV6-6 to TRBJ2-5, with a tentative D call TRBD2 (5 bases). Germline CDR1 and CDR2: MNHNY and SVGAGI (reference sequence). The V and J ends lost 4 bases and 2 bases respectively, with 14 bases between them. There are 15 residues in the CDR3. The CDR3 region has the DNA TGTGCCAGCAGTTCACAAACCGGGATACAAGAGACCCAGTACTTC. Protein product: CASSSQTGIQETQYF.

The V gene is TRBV7-6, the J gene TRBJ2-2; tentative D call: TRBD2 (5 bases). Trimming stripped 5 bases from V and 1 base from J, with 11 bases between. This CDR3 is built from 15 residues. Germline CDR1 SGHVS, CDR2 FNYEAQ. The CDR3 coding sequence is TGTGCCAGCAGCCTAACTGAGGGGAACACCGGGGAGCTGTTTTTT. It codes for CASSLTEGNTGELFF.

The chain combines TRBV3-1 (or the pseudogene TRBV3-2) with TRBJ1-1; unclear D gene. The CDR3 contains 15 residues. The V end was cut by 1 base, the J end by 2 bases, with 11 bases between. Germline assignment: CDR1 LGHDT and CDR2 YNNKEL (reference sequence). CDR3 nucleotides: TGTGCCAGCAGCCAAGTCCCCAGGAAAAACACTGAAGCTTTCTTT. It encodes CASSQVPRKNTEAFF.

The CDR3 sequence is CAISEPGANYGYTF. CDR3 sequence (DNA): TGTGCCATCAGTGAACCGGGAGCTAACTATGGCTACACCTTC. The chain is built from TRBV10-3 and TRBJ1-2; D is unclear. Germline CDR1 is ENHRY and CDR2 is SYGVKD. With 3 bases removed from V and 0 bases from J, the gap between germline ends came to 8 bases. The CDR3 loop spans 14 amino acids.

This clone was detected a few times. The chain links TRBV3-1 (or the pseudogene TRBV3-2) to TRBJ2-3; 12 bases line up with TRBD2. The V segment lost 5 bases and the J segment 2 bases; nucleotides outside the gene matches: 11. CDR1 and CDR2 from the germline V gene are LGHDT and YNNKEL (reference sequence). The CDR3 has 18 amino acids. The CDR3 is CASSGAVLAGGITDTQYF. The CDR3, as DNA: TGTGCCAGCAGCGGAGCGGTCCTAGCGGGGGGGATCACAGATACGCAGTATTTT.

This chain links TRBV19 with TRBJ1-5, with a tentative D call TRBD1 (6 bases). This CDR3 contains 16 residues. CDR1 and CDR2 (germline): LNHDA, SQIVND (reference sequence). V was clipped by 5 bases and J by 6 bases, with 20 bases between them. CDR3 nucleotides: TGTGCCAGTAGTGGCTCGGACAGAGGCGAGGGTCAGCCCCAGCATTTT. Its protein product is CASSGSDRGEGQPQHF.

The J gene is TRBJ2-5, the V gene TRBV10-3; tentative D call: TRBD2 (6 bases). The CDR3 contains 12 residues. Germline lookup yields CDR1 ENHRY and CDR2 SYGVKD. V was clipped by 8 bases and J by 2 bases, with 9 bases between them. The CDR3 coding sequence is TGTGCCATCGGTGCGGGGCAAGAGACCCAGTACTTC. Translating gives CAIGAGQETQYF.

The chain uses TRBV5-5 and TRBJ2-7; D may be TRBD1 (6 bases). The CDR3 is 14 residues long. V was shortened by 5 bases and J by 2 bases, with 14 bases between the two germline ends. CDR1 is SGHKS and CDR2 is YYEKEE in the germline V gene (reference sequence). This chain's CDR3 is CASSSTGFAYEQYF. CDR3 coding DNA: TGTGCCAGCAGTTCAACAGGGTTCGCCTACGAGCAGTACTTC.

This clone was detected only a few times. V is TRBV28 and J is TRBJ1-2; possible D gene TRBD1, 6 bases. The CDR3 runs to 10 residues. The germline V and J ends were trimmed by 6 bases and 11 bases, with 10 bases remaining between them. From germline, CDR1 is MDHEN and CDR2 SYDVKM. The CDR3, as DNA: TGTGCCAGCAGGGGGGCTGATTACACCTTC. It specifies CASRGADYTF.

The chain has TRBV5-1 and TRBJ1-5, with TRBD1 matching 10 bases. The CDR3 is made up of 16 amino acids. Per germline, CDR1 SGHRS and CDR2 YFSETQ. The ends lost 4 bases at V and 3 bases at J; junction bases unmatched: 7. DNA for the CDR3: TGCGCCAGCAGCGACCGGGACAGGGGCCCCAATCAGCCCCAGCATTTT. Protein: CASSDRDRGPNQPQHF. Drawing the rest from reference TRBV5-1 and TRBJ1-5, the complete variable domain is KAGVTQTPRYLIKTRGQQVTLSCSPISGHRSVSWYQQTPGQGLQFLFEYFSETQRNKGNFPGRFSGRQFSNSRSEMNVSTLELGDSALYLCASSDRDRGPNQPQHFGDGTRLSIL.

The chain joins TRBV4-1 to TRBJ2-5; 16 nucleotides align to TRBD2. V dropped 3 bases and J dropped 5; count of bases not matched to a gene: 3. The germline gives CDR1 MGHRA, CDR2 YSYEKL. The CDR3 loop spans 16 amino acids. This CDR3 reads CASSQGLAGGQETQYF. The CDR3 coding sequence is TGCGCCAGCAGCCAGGGACTAGCGGGGGGGCAGGAGACCCAGTACTTC.

The chain uses TRBV6-5 and TRBJ1-5; weak D call: TRBD1 (6 bases). CDR1 and CDR2 (germline): MNHEY, SVGAGI. The V end was cut by 6 bases, the J end by 2 bases, with 8 bases between. There are 13 residues in the CDR3. CDR3 amino acids: CASRRTGNQPQHF. The CDR3 bases are TGTGCCAGCAGGAGGACAGGCAATCAGCCCCAGCATTTT.

The rearrangement joins TRBV27 to TRBJ1-4, with 9 bases identical to TRBD1. CDR3 size: 15 residues. The trim removed 6 bases at V and 3 bases at J, leaving 5 bases unmatched. Germline-derived CDR1 and CDR2 are MNHEY and SMNVEV (reference sequence). The CDR3 DNA reads as TGTGCCAGCAGGGGACAGGGTGCCTCTAATGAAAAACTGTTTTTT. Translation gives CASRGQGASNEKLFF.

This sequence joins TRBV6-6 and TRBJ1-2; possible D gene TRBD1, 5 bases. Germline V gives CDR1 MNHNY, CDR2 SVGAGI (reference sequence). Trimming took 0 bases from V and 8 from J, leaving 16 bases between them. The CDR3 runs to 15 residues. The CDR3 spells CASSYSPWQGQGYTF. CDR3 nucleotides: TGTGCCAGCAGTTACTCACCTTGGCAGGGTCAAGGCTACACCTTC.